The text below deals with one T cell receptor (beta chain). This sample was taken from a study of technical replicates of blood from a few donors. The CDR3 loop spans 14 amino acids. CDR1 MGHRA and CDR2 YSYEKL come from the germline V gene. The ends lost 9 bases at V and 4 bases at J; junction bases unmatched: 7. Here immunoSEQ multiplex PCR was the method, and the copy in TCRdb shows in-frame clones only, minus some. The profile shows around 63,000 clones, 95% to 98% of them singletons. The sample taken for sequencing was T cells isolated from PBMCs. This chain joins TRBV4-1 and TRBJ2-7; 12 bases fit TRBD1. The origin of this receptor is a human donor in good health. For the CDR3, the DNA is TGCGCCAGTTGCCCGGGACAGGGGGCTTACGAGCAGTACTTC. As protein: CASCPGQGAYEQYF.